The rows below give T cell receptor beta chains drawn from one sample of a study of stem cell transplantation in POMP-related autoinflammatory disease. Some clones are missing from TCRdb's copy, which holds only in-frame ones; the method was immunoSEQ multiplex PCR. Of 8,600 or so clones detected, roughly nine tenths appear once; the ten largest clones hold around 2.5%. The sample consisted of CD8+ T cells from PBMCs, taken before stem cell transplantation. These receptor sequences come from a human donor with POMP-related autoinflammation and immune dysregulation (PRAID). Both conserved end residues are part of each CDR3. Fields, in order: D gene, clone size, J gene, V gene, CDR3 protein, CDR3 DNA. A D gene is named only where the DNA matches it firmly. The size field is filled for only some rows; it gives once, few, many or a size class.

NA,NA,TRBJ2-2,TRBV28,CASSLTVNTGELFF,TGTGCCAGCAGTTTGACTGTGAACACCGGGGAGCTGTTTTTT
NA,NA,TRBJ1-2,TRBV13,CASSLDYRDIYTF,TGTGCCAGCAGCTTAGATTACCGAGATATCTACACCTTC
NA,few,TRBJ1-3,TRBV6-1,CASSESGNTIYF,TGTGCCAGCAGTGAAAGTGGAAACACCATATATTTT
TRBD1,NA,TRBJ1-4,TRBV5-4,CASSRGTGEEKLFF,TGTGCCAGCAGCCGCGGGACAGGCGAAGAAAAACTGTTTTTT
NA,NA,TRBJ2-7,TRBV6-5,CASSSWGVPYEQYF,TGTGCCAGCAGTTCATGGGGGGTCCCCTACGAGCAGTACTTC
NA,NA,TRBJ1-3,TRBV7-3,CASSSDPGNTIYF,TGTGCCAGCAGCTCAGACCCAGGAAACACCATATATTTT
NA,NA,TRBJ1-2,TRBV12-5,CASAIGYGYTF,TGTGCTAGTGCCATTGGCTATGGCTACACCTTC
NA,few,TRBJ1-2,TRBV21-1,CASSKGANYGYTF,TGTGCCAGCAGCAAGGGGGCTAACTATGGCTACACCTTC
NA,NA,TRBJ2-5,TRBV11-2,CASSLGGERTQYF,TGTGCCAGCAGCTTAGGGGGCGAGAGGACCCAGTACTTC
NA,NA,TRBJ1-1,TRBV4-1,CASSQGVGSGEAFF,TGCGCCAGCAGCCAAGGAGTCGGTTCAGGAGAAGCTTTCTTT
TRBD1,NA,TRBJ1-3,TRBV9,CASSADRGHSGNTIYF,TGTGCCAGCAGCGCGGACAGGGGTCACTCTGGAAACACCATATATTTT
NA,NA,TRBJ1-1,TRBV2,CASSELDNRPTEAFF,TGTGCCAGCAGTGAATTGGACAACCGGCCCACTGAAGCTTTCTTT
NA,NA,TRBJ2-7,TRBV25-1,CASSDVREQYF,TGTGCCAGCAGTGACGTCAGGGAGCAGTACTTC
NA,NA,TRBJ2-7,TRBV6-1,CASSEEALWTYEQYF,TGTGCCAGCAGTGAAGAAGCACTCTGGACCTACGAGCAGTACTTC
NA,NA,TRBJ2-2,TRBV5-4,CASSLYGELFF,TGTGCCAGCAGCTTGTACGGGGAGCTGTTTTTT
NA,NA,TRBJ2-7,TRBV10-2,CASGLGYSYEQYF,TGCGCCAGCGGCTTGGGGTACTCCTACGAGCAGTACTTC
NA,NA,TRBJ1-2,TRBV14,CASASGSYGYTF,TGTGCCAGCGCTTCAGGATCCTATGGCTACACCTTC
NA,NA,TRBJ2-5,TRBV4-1,CASSQDPSTWETQYF,TGCGCCAGCAGCCAAGACCCCTCGACTTGGGAGACCCAGTACTTC
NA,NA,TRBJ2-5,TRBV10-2,CASSDREKETQYF,TGCGCCAGCAGTGACAGGGAAAAAGAGACCCAGTACTTC
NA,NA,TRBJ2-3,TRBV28,CASSPTRLADTQYF,TGTGCCAGCAGTCCGACCCGCCTGGCAGATACGCAGTATTTT
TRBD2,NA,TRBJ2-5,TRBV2,CASSEAPLAGGETQYF,TGTGCCAGCAGTGAGGCTCCACTAGCGGGAGGAGAGACCCAGTACTTC
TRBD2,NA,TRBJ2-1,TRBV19,CASSMGPGLAANEQFF,TGTGCCAGTAGTATGGGCCCGGGACTAGCCGCTAATGAGCAGTTCTTC
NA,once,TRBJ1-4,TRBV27,CASSYDRRELFF,TGTGCCAGCAGTTATGACAGGCGGGAACTGTTTTTT
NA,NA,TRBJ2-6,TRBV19,CASTKGLWGGGSGANVLTF,TGTGCCAGTACCAAGGGGTTATGGGGGGGCGGCTCTGGGGCCAACGTCCTGACTTTC
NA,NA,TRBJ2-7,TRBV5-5,CASSRDTPYEQYF,TGTGCCAGCAGCCGGGACACCCCCTACGAGCAGTACTTC
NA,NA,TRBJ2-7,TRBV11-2,CASSSIDSSLGEQYF,TGTGCCAGCAGCTCGATCGACAGCTCTCTCGGCGAGCAGTACTTC
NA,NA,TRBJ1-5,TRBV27,CASSFWNQPQHF,TGTGCCAGCAGTTTCTGGAATCAGCCCCAGCATTTT
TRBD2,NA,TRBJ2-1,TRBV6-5,CASSNSGSSYNEQFF,TGTGCCAGCAGTAACAGCGGGAGCTCCTACAATGAGCAGTTCTTC